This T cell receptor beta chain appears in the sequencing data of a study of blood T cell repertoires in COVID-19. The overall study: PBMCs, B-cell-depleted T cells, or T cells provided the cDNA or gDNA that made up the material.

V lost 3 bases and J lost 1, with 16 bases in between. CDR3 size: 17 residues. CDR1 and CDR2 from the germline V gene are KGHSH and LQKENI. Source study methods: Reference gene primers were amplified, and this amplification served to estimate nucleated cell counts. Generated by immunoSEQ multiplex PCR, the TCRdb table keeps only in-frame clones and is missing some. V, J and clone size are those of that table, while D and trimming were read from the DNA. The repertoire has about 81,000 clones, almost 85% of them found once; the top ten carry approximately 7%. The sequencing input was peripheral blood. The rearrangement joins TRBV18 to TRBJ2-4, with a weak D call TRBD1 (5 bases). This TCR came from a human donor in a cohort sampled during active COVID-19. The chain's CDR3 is CASSPPTGPGAKNIQYF. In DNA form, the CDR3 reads TGTGCCAGCTCACCGCCAACAGGTCCTGGGGCCAAAAACATTCAGTACTTC.